This T cell receptor beta chain is drawn from a study of blood T cell repertoires in COVID-19. Background on the study: COVID-19 samples, acute and convalescent, were from the United States, Italy and Spain. Sources were T cells, B-cell-depleted T cells, or PBMCs; the material itself was cDNA or gDNA.

Repertoires were generated with immunoSEQ multiplex PCR, while TCRdb's copy carries only in-frame clones and drops some. The table records 250,000 to 350,000 clones, roughly nine tenths of them present only once. V shed 4 bases, J shed 4 bases, and the junction held 6 bases outside the gene matches. Per the germline V gene, CDR1 is SGHRS and CDR2 is YFSETQ. This CDR3 region has 14 residues. This receptor was taken from a woman in her forties or fifties who had recovered from COVID-19. The chain is built from TRBV5-1 and TRBJ2-3; 7 positions match TRBD2. The sequencing sample was made of peripheral blood. The CDR3 loop is CASSRGAGADTQYF. In DNA, the CDR3 is TGCGCCAGCAGCAGAGGGGCGGGGGCAGATACGCAGTATTTT.